The rows below give T cell receptor beta chains drawn from one sample of a study of shared clonotypes between healthy human individuals. The assay was immunoSEQ multiplex PCR, and TCRdb's table has in-frame clones only and misses some. Of around 2.1 million clones in the sample, 90% to 95% were seen once. Sequencing was done on a sample of naive CD8+ T cells from PBMCs. Source of these receptors: a man younger than 35 in good health. Some clones in this sample may be carry-over from other donors' samples. CDR3s include the opening cysteine and the closing phenylalanine or tryptophan. D genes are given only for firm matches. Only part of the rows carry a size: once, few, many, or a class if the clone is expanded.

12	NA	NA	TRBV13	TRBJ1-1	CASSSLGTEAFF	TGTGCCAGCAGCTCGCTGGGGACTGAAGCTTTCTTT
13	NA	NA	TRBV11-2	TRBJ2-7	CASSLGTTYEQYF	TGTGCCAGCAGCTTAGGGACGACCTACGAGCAGTACTTC
15	NA	NA	TRBV6-6	TRBJ2-7	CASSYSGLPSYEQYF	TGTGCCAGCAGTTACTCCGGGTTACCATCCTACGAGCAGTACTTC
16	NA	NA	TRBV27	TRBJ1-2	CASSLSIQSRGYGYTF	TGTGCCAGCAGTTTATCGATACAGTCGAGGGGTTATGGCTACACCTTC
17	NA	NA	TRBV4-3	TRBJ2-1	CASSQDTGGASYNEQFF	TGCGCCAGCAGCCAAGATACAGGGGGGGCCTCCTACAATGAGCAGTTCTTC
15	NA	NA	TRBV5-1	TRBJ2-2	CASSLGWGNTGELFF	TGCGCCAGCAGCTTGGGTTGGGGGAACACCGGGGAGCTGTTTTTT
16	NA	NA	TRBV6-1	TRBJ2-5	CASSDLTAPSVETQYF	TGTGCCAGCAGTGATCTTACCGCCCCCAGCGTGGAGACCCAGTACTTC
12	NA	NA	TRBV6-5	TRBJ2-7	CASSVGPGEQYF	TGTGCCAGCAGTGTCGGGCCCGGGGAGCAGTACTTC
18	TRBD2	NA	TRBV28	TRBJ2-1	CASSLRRLAGVWENEQFF	TGTGCCAGCAGTTTAAGACGACTAGCGGGAGTTTGGGAGAATGAGCAGTTCTTC
14	NA	NA	TRBV5-8	TRBJ2-1	CASRNQRNYNEQFF	TGTGCCAGCAGGAATCAGCGGAACTACAATGAGCAGTTCTTC
12	NA	NA	TRBV6-1	TRBJ1-2	CASSSGTKHHTF	TGTGCCAGCAGTAGCGGGACAAAACATCACACCTTC
13	TRBD1	NA	TRBV5-1	TRBJ2-7	CASSSDRAYEQYF	TGCGCCAGCAGCTCCGACAGGGCCTACGAGCAGTACTTC
15	NA	NA	TRBV7-7	TRBJ2-1	CASSLIRTTYNEQFF	TGTGCCAGCAGCTTAATACGGACGACCTACAATGAGCAGTTCTTC
17	TRBD2	NA	TRBV11-2	TRBJ2-2	CASSFGTSGRFTGELFF	TGTGCCAGCAGCTTTGGGACTAGCGGGAGGTTTACCGGGGAGCTGTTTTTT
16	NA	NA	TRBV6-1	TRBJ2-7	CASSVYSGTHTYEQYF	TGTGCCAGCAGTGTTTATAGTGGGACTCACACCTACGAGCAGTACTTC
18	TRBD1	NA	TRBV28	TRBJ1-4	CASSSGTGGLGANEKLFF	TGTGCCAGCAGTTCCGGGACAGGGGGCCTAGGGGCTAATGAAAAACTGTTTTTT
17	TRBD1	NA	TRBV19	TRBJ2-2	CASSPGTGAKLTGELFF	TGTGCCAGTAGTCCCGGGACAGGGGCTAAGTTAACGGGGGAGCTGTTTTTT
14	NA	NA	TRBV6-5	TRBJ1-4	CASSYKWGDEKLFF	TGTGCCAGCAGTTATAAGTGGGGAGATGAAAAACTGTTTTTT
19	TRBD2	NA	TRBV12-5	TRBJ2-1	CASGVMGLAGVTNSAEQFF	TGTGCTAGTGGTGTGATGGGACTAGCGGGAGTTACTAATTCTGCTGAGCAGTTCTTC
15	NA	NA	TRBV6-5	TRBJ1-1	CASSYLAGLNTEAFF	TGTGCCAGCAGTTACTTGGCGGGGCTGAACACTGAAGCTTTCTTT
14	NA	NA	TRBV28	TRBJ2-7	CASSLEGSSYEQYF	TGTGCCAGCAGCCTCGAAGGGAGCTCCTACGAGCAGTACTTC
12	NA	NA	TRBV15	TRBJ1-2	CATSGLMGGYTF	TGTGCCACCAGCGGGCTCATGGGAGGCTACACCTTC
17	TRBD2	NA	TRBV10-1	TRBJ2-1	CASSTSGRIGEGNEQFF	TGCGCCAGCTCGACTAGCGGGAGGATCGGGGAAGGGAATGAGCAGTTCTTC
13	NA	NA	TRBV5-1	TRBJ1-2	CASSAGTGYGYTF	TGCGCCAGCAGCGCCGGGACCGGCTATGGCTACACCTTC
18	TRBD2	NA	TRBV18	TRBJ2-4	CASSPPRLAALDQNIQYF	TGTGCCAGCTCACCCCCTCGGCTAGCGGCCCTAGACCAAAACATTCAGTACTTC
15	NA	NA	TRBV23-1	TRBJ1-1	CASSQSCQVHAEAFF	TGCGCCAGCAGTCAATCATGTCAGGTCCACGCTGAAGCTTTCTTT
12	NA	NA	TRBV27	TRBJ2-7	CATRRGLDEQYF	TGTGCCACCCGAAGAGGTCTGGACGAGCAGTACTTC
14	NA	once	TRBV28	TRBJ2-3	CASTFSGMADTQYF	TGTGCCAGCACCTTCTCAGGGATGGCGGATACGCAGTATTTT
12	NA	NA	TRBV11-2	TRBJ2-7	CASGPASYEQYF	TGTGCCAGCGGACCTGCCTCCTACGAGCAGTACTTC